The clone carrying this T cell receptor (beta chain) was seen only a few times. This entry is derived from a study of T-cell memory formation after mild COVID-19. Trimming left V 7 bases short and J 1 base short, with 14 bases between. CDR1 SGHRS and CDR2 YFSETQ come from the germline V gene. This CDR3 has 15 residues. TCRdb fed the 5' RACE reads into MiXCR, producing one record per CDR3 protein. In the table there are some 160,000 distinct CDR3 sequences, 13% of which are singletons. This clonotype was sampled from a man between 18 and 29 years old who had mild COVID-19 (a few samples of this study predate the infection). Cell type and time point are not known. The V and J genes are TRBV5-1 and TRBJ2-2; maybe TRBD2 (6 bases). Sequencing used PBMCs or a T cell subset sorted from them (not recorded which). The CDR3 here is CASRAGRRNTGELFF. The CDR3 coding sequence is TGCGCCAGCCGCGCGGGACGGAGGAACACCGGGGAGCTGTTTTTT.